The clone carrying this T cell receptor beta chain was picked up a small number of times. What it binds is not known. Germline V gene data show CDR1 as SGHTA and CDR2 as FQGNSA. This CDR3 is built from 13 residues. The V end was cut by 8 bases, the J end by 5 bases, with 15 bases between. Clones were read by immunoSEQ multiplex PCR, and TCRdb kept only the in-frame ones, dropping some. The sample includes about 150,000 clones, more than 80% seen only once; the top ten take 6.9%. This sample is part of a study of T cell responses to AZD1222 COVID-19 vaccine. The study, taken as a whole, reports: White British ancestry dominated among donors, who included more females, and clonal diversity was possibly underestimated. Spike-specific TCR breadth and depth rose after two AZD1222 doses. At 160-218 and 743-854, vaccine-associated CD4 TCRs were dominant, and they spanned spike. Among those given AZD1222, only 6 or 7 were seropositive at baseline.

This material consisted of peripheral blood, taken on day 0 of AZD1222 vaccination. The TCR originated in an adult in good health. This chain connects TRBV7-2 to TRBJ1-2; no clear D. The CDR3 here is CASQKSAGYGYTF. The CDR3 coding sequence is TGTGCCAGCCAGAAGTCGGCGGGGTATGGCTACACCTTC. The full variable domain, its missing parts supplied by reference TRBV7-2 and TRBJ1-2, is GAGVSQSPSNKVTEKGKDVELRCDPISGHTALYWYRQSLGQGLEFLIYFQGNSAPDKSGLPSDRFSAERTGGSVSTLTIQRTQQEDSAVYLCASQKSAGYGYTFGSGTRLTVV.